The text below deals with one T cell receptor beta chain. What it binds is not known. Stated time point: newly diagnosed, previously untreated cHL patient sample. Thawed PBMCs yielded CD4+ T cells through magnetic negative selection. Researchers used newly diagnosed, untreated classical Hodgkin lymphoma PBMCs for comparison. This record belongs to a study of PD-1 blockade in classical Hodgkin lymphoma. Study findings and constraints: The study reported lower baseline TCR diversity in newly diagnosed patients than in healthy donors. What drove the repertoire differences, possibly disease activity or prior therapy, has not been defined.

The repertoire was sequenced with immunoSEQ multiplex PCR; TCRdb's copy has only in-frame clones and lacks some. The data hold 20,000 to 25,000 clones, with over 90% observed a single time. Sequencing used CD4+ T cells from blood. This clonotype originated in a human donor with classical Hodgkin lymphoma.

CDR3 region: CASSYLQMNTEAFF. The CDR3 nucleotides are TGTGCCAGCAGTTACCTCCAAATGAACACTGAAGCTTTCTTT. V is TRBV6-6 and J is TRBJ1-1; D call uncertain. Germline V gene lookup returns CDR1 MNHNY and CDR2 SVGAGI (reference sequence). Trimming removed 2 bases from V and 0 bases from J, with 7 bases in between. This CDR3 contains 14 residues.